The 9 T cell receptor beta chains below all came from one sample that was sequenced in a study of T cells in tumors after PD-1 blockade. The protocol was immunoSEQ multiplex PCR, while the TCRdb copy is restricted to in-frame clones and leaves out a portion. The table lists tens of thousands of clones, around 80% of them singletons. The material was PBMCs, obtained before anti-PD-1 treatment. The source of these receptors is a human donor with basal cell carcinoma.

This clone was detected many times. The gene calls are TRBV2 and TRBJ2-7; 14 positions agree with TRBD2. Germline V gene sequence: CDR1 SNHLY, CDR2 FYNNEI. There are 15 residues in the CDR3. Losses at the gene ends were 6 bases for V and 5 bases for J; bases not matched to a gene: 6. The CDR3 is CASSRTSGGTNEQYF. CDR3 nucleotides: TGTGCCAGCAGCCGGACTAGCGGGGGGACCAACGAGCAGTACTTC.

The chain joins TRBV6-5 to TRBJ1-4; 7 nucleotides align to TRBD1. Trimming removed 4 bases from V and 0 bases from J; junction bases left unmatched: 5. Looked up from germline, CDR1 is MNHEY and CDR2 is SVGAGI. The CDR3 contains 16 residues. The CDR3 sequence is CASSLSGTATNEKLFF. The CDR3 bases are TGTGCCAGCAGTTTATCCGGGACAGCAACTAATGAAAAACTGTTTTTT.

J is TRBJ2-1 and V is TRBV7-2, with 7 bases that match TRBD2. CDR1 and CDR2 from the germline V gene are SGHTA and FQGNSA. Germline trimming cut 5 bases from V and 5 bases from J; bases unmatched to any gene: 6. The CDR3 has 14 residues. Here the CDR3 DNA reads TGTGCCAGCAGCCTGGGGCGGGAGAACAATGAGCAGTTCTTC. This gives the protein CASSLGRENNEQFF.

This chain uses TRBV5-4 with TRBJ2-1, with 12 nucleotides matching TRBD2. Per the germline V gene, CDR1 is SGHNT and CDR2 is YYREEE (reference sequence). Germline trimming cut 2 bases from V and 7 bases from J; bases unmatched to any gene: 7. The CDR3 has 16 residues. The chain's CDR3 is CASSLWRLAGVNEQFF. The CDR3 DNA is TGTGCCAGCAGCTTATGGAGACTAGCGGGAGTAAATGAGCAGTTCTTC.

The CDR3 here is CASSYSGSEQYF. CDR3 coding DNA: TGTGCCAGCAGTTACTCAGGAAGCGAGCAGTACTTC. The chain joins TRBV6-6 to TRBJ2-7; D unclear. Trimming left V 0 bases short and J 6 bases short, with 6 bases between. The germline CDR1 and CDR2 sequences are MNHNY and SVGAGI (reference sequence). The CDR3 loop spans 12 amino acids.

The V call is TRBV7-2, the J call TRBJ2-7, with 7 bases identical to TRBD1. Per the germline V gene, CDR1 is SGHTA and CDR2 is FQGNSA. CDR3 length: 15 residues. The trim removed 5 bases at V and 8 bases at J, leaving 15 bases unmatched. The CDR3 loop is CASSVDRAVAIKQYF. For the CDR3, the DNA is TGTGCCAGCAGCGTAGACAGGGCGGTTGCTATCAAGCAGTACTTC.

The rearrangement joins TRBV6-5 to TRBJ2-3; D ambiguous. V lost 6 bases and J lost 3, with 13 bases in between. Looked up from germline, CDR1 is MNHEY and CDR2 is SVGAGI. This CDR3 comprises 14 residues. The CDR3 nucleotides read TGTGCCAGCAGGTCCGTTTCAGGAACAGATACGCAGTATTTT. It specifies CASRSVSGTDTQYF.

There are a few counts of this clone. The chain is built from TRBV5-4 and TRBJ2-5, with D possibly being TRBD2 (6 bases). Trimming stripped 4 bases from V and 5 bases from J, with 12 bases between. The germline V gene encodes CDR1 SGHNT and CDR2 YYREEE (reference sequence). The CDR3 contains 13 residues. For the CDR3, the DNA is TGTGCCAGCAGCCCAGCTGGGAGGGAGACCCAGTACTTC. Protein sequence: CASSPAGRETQYF. Complete variable domain (other parts from reference TRBV5-4 and TRBJ2-5): ETGVTQSPTHLIKTRGQQVTLRCSSQSGHNTVSWYQQALGQGPQFIFQYYREEENGRGNFPPRFSGLQFPNYSSELNVNALELDDSALYLCASSPAGRETQYFGPGTRLLVL.

J is TRBJ2-3 and V is TRBV7-9; D is uncertain. V lost 4 bases, J lost 6 bases, and 17 bases lay in between. CDR3 length equals 15 residues. The germline gives CDR1 SEHNR, CDR2 FQNEAQ (reference sequence). The CDR3 loop reads CASSSPTQKLDTQYF. The CDR3 nucleotides read TGTGCCAGCAGCTCCCCGACGCAAAAACTTGATACGCAGTATTTT.